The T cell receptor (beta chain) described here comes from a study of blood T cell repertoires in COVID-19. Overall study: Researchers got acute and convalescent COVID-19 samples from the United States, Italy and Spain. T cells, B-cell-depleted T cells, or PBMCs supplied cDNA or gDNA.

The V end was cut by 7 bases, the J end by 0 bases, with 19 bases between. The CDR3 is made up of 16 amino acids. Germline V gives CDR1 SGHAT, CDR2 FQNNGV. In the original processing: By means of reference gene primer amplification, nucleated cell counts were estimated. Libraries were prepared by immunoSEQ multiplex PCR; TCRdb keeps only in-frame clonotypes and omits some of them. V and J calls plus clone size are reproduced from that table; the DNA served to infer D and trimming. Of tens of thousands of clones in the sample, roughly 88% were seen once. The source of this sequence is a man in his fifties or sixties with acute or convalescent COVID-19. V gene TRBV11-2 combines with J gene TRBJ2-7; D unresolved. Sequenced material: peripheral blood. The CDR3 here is CASNANPTRNSYEQYF. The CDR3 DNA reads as TGTGCCAGCAACGCCAACCCGACCAGGAACTCCTACGAGCAGTACTTC.